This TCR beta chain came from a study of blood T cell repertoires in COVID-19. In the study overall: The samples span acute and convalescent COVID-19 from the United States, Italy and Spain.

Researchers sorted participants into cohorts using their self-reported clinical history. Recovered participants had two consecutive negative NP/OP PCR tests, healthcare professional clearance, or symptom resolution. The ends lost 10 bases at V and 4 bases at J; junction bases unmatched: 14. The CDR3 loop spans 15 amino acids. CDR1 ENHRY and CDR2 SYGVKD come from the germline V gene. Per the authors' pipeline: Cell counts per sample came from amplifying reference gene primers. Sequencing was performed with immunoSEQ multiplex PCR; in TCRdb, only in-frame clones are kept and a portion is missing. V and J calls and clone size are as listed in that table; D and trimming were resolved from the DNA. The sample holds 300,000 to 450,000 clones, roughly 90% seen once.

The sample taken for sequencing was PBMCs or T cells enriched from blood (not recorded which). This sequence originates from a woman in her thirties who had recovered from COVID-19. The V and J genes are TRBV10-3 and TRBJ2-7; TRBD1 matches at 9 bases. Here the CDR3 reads CATARVDRGEYEQYF. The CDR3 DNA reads TGTGCCACGGCCCGAGTCGACAGGGGGGAGTACGAGCAGTACTTC.